This TCR beta chain was sequenced for a study of post-analysis software for immune sequencing data. Remarks on this clonotype: No antigen is known for it.

Findings and caveats of the study: Controls had lower frequencies than patients of 4 or 5 TRBV segments, which included TRBV5-6, TRBV5-1 and TRBV20-1.

Unique molecular identifiers tagged the TCR beta cDNA libraries. MiXCR was run by TCRdb on the PCR reads, yielding one entry per CDR3 protein. This sample has hundreds of thousands of distinct CDR3 sequences, with over 45% found just once. In germline, CDR1 is SQVTM, CDR2 ANQGSEA. The CDR3 contains 12 residues. The rearrangement links TRBV29-1 to TRBJ2-5; D uncertain. TRBJ2-7 matches the DNA end more closely, so the J call is doubtful. This receptor was identified in a girl aged 2 to 9 with multiple sclerosis. The specimen was blood. The CDR3 sequence is CSVRKGFYEQYF. In DNA form, the CDR3 reads TGCAGCGTTCGAAAAGGGTTTTACGAGCAGTACTTC.